This T cell receptor (beta chain) was retrieved from a study of OX40 agonist ivuxolimab in advanced cancers. The overall study: As their treatment, patients were administered ivuxolimab, an agonistic anti-OX40 (CD134) antibody. Cohort: more than 75% men, mean age about 60, aged roughly 23 to 79.

Points on this clone: Antigen specificity is unknown.

The table came from immunoSEQ multiplex PCR; TCRdb's copy has only in-frame clones and leaves some out. The data show about 130,000 clones, under 95% seen once. The CDR3 is 15 amino acids. V lost 2 bases and J lost 8; bases outside the gene matches: 8. Germline V gene sequence: CDR1 MNHEY, CDR2 SVGAGI. Findings and caveats of the study: Mean expanded clone counts were higher in CD8+ than CD4+ T cells.

This chain connects TRBV6-5 to TRBJ1-1; 10 bases are a match to TRBD1. The receptor was derived from an adult with an advanced solid tumor such as melanoma, head and neck, liver or kidney cancer. The source material was CD4+ or CD8+ T cells sorted from blood, sampled in a trial of the OX40 agonist ivuxolimab. CDR3 nucleotide sequence: TGTGCCAGCAGTTACCCTCGACAGGGGGCCCTGGAAGCTTTCTTT. Translating gives CASSYPRQGALEAFF.